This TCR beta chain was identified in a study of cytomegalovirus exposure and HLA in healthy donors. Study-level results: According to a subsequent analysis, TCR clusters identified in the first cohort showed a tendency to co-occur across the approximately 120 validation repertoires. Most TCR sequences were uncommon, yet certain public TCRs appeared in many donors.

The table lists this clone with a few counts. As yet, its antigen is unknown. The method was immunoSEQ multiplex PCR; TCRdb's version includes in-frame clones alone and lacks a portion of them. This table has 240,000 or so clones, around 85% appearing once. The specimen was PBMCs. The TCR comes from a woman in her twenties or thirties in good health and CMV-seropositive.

The CDR3 DNA follows: TGTGCCAGCAGTTTATCTTATTCGGCGGGGGCGTTAGGTGGCTACACCTTC. Translating it yields CASSLSYSAGALGGYTF. The J gene is TRBJ1-2, the V gene TRBV27; perhaps TRBD1 as D (6 bases). V lost 0 bases and J 7 bases, leaving 21 bases between the germline ends. CDR1 and CDR2 from the germline V gene are MNHEY and SMNVEV (reference sequence). The CDR3 spans 17 residues.